This T cell receptor beta chain was profiled in a study of CD8 T cells in ankylosing spondylitis. Libraries for TCR beta were made by quantitative 5'-RACE with molecular barcodes. In TCRdb, the 5' RACE reads were re-called with MiXCR into one record per CDR3 protein. The table includes 300,000 to 400,000 distinct CDR3 sequences, about 20% detected once. CDR1 is MNHNS and CDR2 is SASEGT in the germline V gene. This CDR3 has 13 residues. V was clipped by 3 bases and J by 6 bases, with 8 bases between them. Overall study findings and caveats: Researchers reportedly found disease-linked clones significantly enriched in matched ankylosing spondylitis synovial fluid. Relatively scarce in peripheral blood, disease-linked clones were CD8+. Blood from ankylosing spondylitis patients appeared to carry a characteristic roughly eight-variant TCR beta motif.

This clonotype was picked up a small number of times. Its target is not known. The TCR comes from a male donor with ankylosing spondylitis. This chain uses TRBV6-1 with TRBJ2-2; D is uncertain. The material sequenced was blood, either unsorted or a sorted T cell fraction (not recorded which). CDR3 in amino acids: CASSEGMAGELFF. In nucleotides, the CDR3 is TGTGCCAGCAGTGAGGGGATGGCCGGGGAGCTGTTTTTT.